Listed here are 16 T cell receptor beta chains from one sample, sequenced in a study of T cell responses to AZD1222 COVID-19 vaccine (dated by TCRdb to 2020 to 2022). The sample's time point, from its label and the paper: baseline before first vaccination. Libraries came from the immunoSEQ multiplex PCR assay. TCRdb obtained this table from immuneACCESS and retained in-frame rearrangements with V and J assigned. These tables miss some clones; where compared with another copy, unresolved V genes account for less than half of the shortfall, and the remainder is unexplained. The table for this sample lists around 200,000 clones; about 90% of them were counted only once. The ten largest make up about 0.53% of the sample. Specimen: peripheral blood, collected on day 0 of AZD1222 vaccination. The receptors shown here come from an adult in good health.

This clone was found once. CDR3 loop: CASSRQGGYEQYF. The DNA of the CDR3 is TGTGCCAGCAGCAGACAGGGTGGGTACGAGCAGTACTTC. J is TRBJ2-7 and V is TRBV7-8, with 7 bases identical to TRBD1. The CDR3 is 13 amino acids. Losses at the gene ends were 5 bases for V and 4 bases for J; bases not matched to a gene: 5. Germline V lookup: CDR1 SGHVS, CDR2 FQNEAQ.

This clone was seen just once. The chain couples TRBV5-4 to TRBJ2-5, with TRBD1 identical over 9 bases. This CDR3 contains 13 residues. Germline values: CDR1 SGHNT, CDR2 YYREEE (reference sequence). After removal of 7 bases from V and 2 bases from J, the junction contained 3 bases not matched to a gene. CDR3 nucleotides: TGTGCCAGCCTAGGACAGGGGCAAGAGACCCAGTACTTC. Amino acid sequence: CASLGQGQETQYF.

The V gene is TRBV9, the J gene TRBJ1-6; TRBD1 agrees at 8 bases. With V trimmed by 3 bases and J by 6 bases, 8 bases remained unmatched. The CDR3 loop spans 16 amino acids. Germline-derived CDR1 and CDR2 are SGDLS and YYNGEE. CDR3 protein: CASSARGQGTNSPLHF. The CDR3 nucleotides read TGTGCCAGCAGCGCCAGAGGACAGGGCACTAATTCACCCCTCCACTTT.

The chain joins TRBV9 to TRBJ2-5, with 8 nucleotides matching TRBD2. The CDR3 runs 15 residues. V lost 0 bases, J lost 4 bases, and 5 bases stayed unmatched. Germline V CDR1 and CDR2: SGDLS, YYNGEE. CDR3 coding DNA: TGTGCCAGCAGCGTAGGCCAAGCGGGAGTAGAGACCCAGTACTTC. Residues: CASSVGQAGVETQYF.

V gene TRBV4-2 combines with J gene TRBJ2-7; a possible D gene is TRBD2 (6 bases). The CDR3 has 15 residues. Germline V lookup: CDR1 LGHNA, CDR2 YNFKEQ. The V gene lost 0 bases and the J gene lost 4 bases, with 13 bases spanning the gap. CDR3 residues: CASSQDKVAGYEQYF. The CDR3 bases are TGTGCCAGCAGCCAAGATAAGGTCGCGGGGTACGAGCAGTACTTC.

The chain couples TRBV9 to TRBJ2-7; TRBD2 matches 8 bases. Per the germline V gene, CDR1 is SGDLS and CDR2 is YYNGEE. Trimming took 4 bases from V and 4 from J; bases not matched to a gene: 10. The CDR3 is made up of 15 amino acids. The CDR3 loop reads CASSPPTGGGYEQYF. The CDR3, as DNA: TGTGCCAGCAGCCCCCCGACGGGCGGGGGGTACGAGCAGTACTTC.

The chain uses TRBV19 and TRBJ2-1, with D possibly TRBD1 on 6 matching bases. The CDR3 runs to 12 residues. The V and J ends lost 7 bases and 4 bases respectively, with 8 bases between them. Germline CDR1 LNHDA, CDR2 SQIVND (reference sequence). The CDR3: CASTDRYNEQFF. The CDR3 DNA reads TGTGCCAGTACCGACAGGTACAATGAGCAGTTCTTC. Full variable domain (outside the CDR3, taken from reference TRBV19 and TRBJ2-1): DGGITQSPKYLFRKEGQNVTLSCEQNLNHDAMYWYRQDPGQGLRLIYYSQIVNDFQKGDIAEGYSVSREKKESFPLTVTSAQKNPTAFYLCASTDRYNEQFFGPGTRLTVL.

The chain carries TRBV7-2 and TRBJ1-5; D uncertain. The CDR3 is made up of 13 amino acids. With 3 bases removed from V and 5 bases from J, the gap between germline ends came to 8 bases. Germline V gives CDR1 SGHTA, CDR2 FQGNSA. CDR3 nucleotide sequence: TGTGCCAGCAGCTTTGACCCTGATCAGCCCCAGCATTTT. It specifies CASSFDPDQPQHF.

The gene calls are TRBV9 and TRBJ1-2, with TRBD1 matching over 9 bases. Unmatched junction bases numbered 7, after V lost 6 bases and J lost 7 bases. There are 13 residues in the CDR3. Per the germline V gene, CDR1 is SGDLS and CDR2 is YYNGEE. Written as DNA, the CDR3 is TGTGCCAGCAACCGACAGGGGGGTCGTGGCTACACCTTC. Residues: CASNRQGGRGYTF.

V and J are TRBV6-5 and TRBJ1-4; 9 positions agree with TRBD1. Germline V gives CDR1 MNHEY, CDR2 SVGAGI. The V gene end was trimmed by 0 bases and the J gene end by 8 bases; junction bases not matched to a gene: 1. The CDR3 loop spans 14 amino acids. As DNA, the CDR3 is TGTGCCAGCAGTTACTCGGGACAGGGAGAAAAACTGTTTTTT. As protein: CASSYSGQGEKLFF.

The V call is TRBV5-6, the J call TRBJ2-5; TRBD2 aligns across 7 bases. This CDR3 region has 14 residues. The V segment lost 9 bases and the J segment 4 bases; nucleotides outside the gene matches: 12. The germline V gene has CDR1 SGHDT and CDR2 YYEEEE. CDR3 in DNA: TGTGCCACCGCGGGACCGGGGAGGGGAGAGACCCAGTACTTC. As protein: CATAGPGRGETQYF.

J is TRBJ1-1 and V is TRBV19, with D perhaps TRBD1 (5 bases). The CDR3 is made up of 14 amino acids. Trimming shortened V by 5 bases and J by 8 bases, and 18 bases separated the two germline ends. CDR1 and CDR2 (germline): LNHDA, SQIVND (reference sequence). The CDR3 is CASSHSAGTREAFF. As DNA, the CDR3 is TGTGCCAGTAGTCACTCAGCCGGGACCCGAGAAGCTTTCTTT.

The chain joins TRBV6-5 to TRBJ2-1, with unresolved D. Trimming took 7 bases from V and 3 from J, leaving 13 bases between them. The CDR3 has 14 residues. The germline V gene encodes CDR1 MNHEY and CDR2 SVGAGI. The CDR3 DNA sequence: TGTGCCAGCAATATGGCCCTGGGCTACAATGAGCAGTTCTTC. This sequence encodes CASNMALGYNEQFF.

The chain carries TRBV6-5 and TRBJ2-7; 14 bases are shared with TRBD2. This CDR3 region has 15 residues. V shed 8 bases and J 2 bases; nucleotides not matched to a gene: 5. Germline V lookup: CDR1 MNHEY, CDR2 SVGAGI. CDR3 in DNA: TGTGCCAGCCAAGGACTAGCGGGAGGAACCTACGAGCAGTACTTC. Translated: CASQGLAGGTYEQYF.

The gene calls are TRBV5-1 and TRBJ2-2, with a tentative D call TRBD1 (5 bases). V lost 1 base to trimming and J lost 5 bases, with 12 bases between them. This CDR3 spans 15 amino acids. Germline V gives CDR1 SGHRS, CDR2 YFSETQ. As DNA, the CDR3 is TGCGCCAGCAGCTTGTTACTTCAGGGAACCGGGGAGCTGTTTTTT. Protein product: CASSLLLQGTGELFF. The whole variable domain, remainder taken from reference TRBV5-1 and TRBJ2-2, is KAGVTQTPRYLIKTRGQQVTLSCSPISGHRSVSWYQQTPGQGLQFLFEYFSETQRNKGNFPGRFSGRQFSNSRSEMNVSTLELGDSALYLCASSLLLQGTGELFFGEGSRLTVL.

J is TRBJ1-2 and V is TRBV4-3; TRBD1 might be the D (5 bases). This CDR3 has 13 amino acids. Trimming removed 2 bases from V and 6 bases from J, with 10 bases in between. Germline CDR1 LGHNA, CDR2 YSLEER. CDR3 DNA: TGCGCCAGCAGCCAAAGGCCGGGGGATGGCTACACCTTC. Residues: CASSQRPGDGYTF.